Below are 2 T cell receptor beta chains sequenced from a single sample in a study of human T cells and chemical hapten exposure. Time point denoted: patch test 1, 2 weeks after DPC sensitization. As for treatment: therapeutic diphenylcyclopropenone sensitization with weekly scalp DPC. TCRdb reprocessed the RACE reads via MiXCR and lists one record per CDR3 protein. The sample lists 74,000 or so distinct CDR3 sequences; around 11% were seen once. The input for sequencing was whole blood, taken in connection with sensitization to the hapten diphenylcyclopropenone (DPC). The receptors shown here come from a woman aged 55-75 years with alopecia areata. Some clones in this sample may be carry-over from other donors' samples.

The chain recombines TRBV12-3 or TRBV12-4 with TRBJ2-1; D remains unclear. The CDR3 has 14 residues. V lost 3 bases, J lost 4 bases, and 10 bases lay in between. This CDR3 is CASSFLAGYNEQFF. The CDR3 DNA sequence: TGTGCCAGCAGTTTCCTCGCTGGGTACAATGAGCAGTTCTTC.

This clonotype showed up just a few times. The V call is TRBV5-4, the J call TRBJ1-2; TRBD1 might be the D (5 bases). Trimming removed 4 bases from V and 4 bases from J, with 23 bases in between. This CDR3 region has 17 residues. The germline CDR1 and CDR2 sequences are SGHNT and YYREEE (reference sequence). The CDR3 loop is CASSAWERYQGAYGYTF. CDR3 coding DNA: TGTGCCAGCAGCGCCTGGGAGCGGTATCAGGGCGCCTATGGCTACACCTTC.